The entry that follows covers one TCR beta chain sequence. Its antigen is not identified. The data were taken from a study of cytomegalovirus exposure and HLA in healthy donors. Study conclusions and caveats: Being productive about 87% or about 30% of the time was typical of most TCR beta V segments in an earlier analysis. A later analysis linked a missense DCLRE1C variant to TCR beta V- and J-gene trimming. Later analysis identified around 15,000 TCR beta sequences associated with HLA alleles, using a false discovery rate threshold of 0.05.

PCR used 60 Vbeta primers and 13 Jbeta primers. Only in-frame clones appear in the TCRdb table, and some are missing; sequencing was by immunoSEQ multiplex PCR. The data contain 90,000 to 100,000 clones, around three quarters of them singletons. The V gene end was trimmed by 4 bases and the J gene end by 3 bases; junction bases not matched to a gene: 1. The CDR3 extends over 14 amino acids. CDR1 is MGHRA and CDR2 is YSYEKL in the germline V gene. The sequenced sample consisted of PBMCs. The source of this sequence is a man aged 55 to 70 in good health and CMV-seropositive. The V gene is TRBV4-1, the J gene TRBJ2-1; the match to TRBD1 covers 9 bases. CDR3 nucleotide sequence: TGCGCCAGCAGCCCGGGACAGGGCTACAATGAGCAGTTCTTC. It is translated as CASSPGQGYNEQFF.